These 10 T cell receptor beta chains originate from one sample sequenced in a study of T cell clusters in autoimmune cytopenias. TRB rearrangements were amplified by touch-down multiplex PCR with mixed TRB-A/B primers. TCRdb re-called the multiplex PCR reads and catalogs CDR3 proteins one per entry, DNA excluded. The sample has thousands of distinct CDR3 sequences. TRB amplification used approximately 250 ng of peripheral blood genomic DNA. Source material: peripheral blood. These receptors were collected from a human donor with an autoimmune cytopenia or autoimmune hepatitis (not recorded which).

The chain joins TRBV5-1 to TRBJ2-7; the D call of TRBD1 rests on TCRdb alone, since no DNA is present to check it. The V gene's germline CDR1 is SGHRS and CDR2 YFSETQ. The CDR3 runs 15 residues. CDR3 residues: CASSLGTGKGYEQYF. The complete variable domain, with remaining parts taken from reference TRBV5-1 and TRBJ2-7, reads KAGVTQTPRYLIKTRGQQVTLSCSPISGHRSVSWYQQTPGQGLQFLFEYFSETQRNKGNFPGRFSGRQFSNSRSEMNVSTLELGDSALYLCASSLGTGKGYEQYFGPGTRLTVT.

The chain recombines TRBV12-3 or TRBV12-4 with TRBJ2-2; with no DNA, the TCRdb D assignment of TRBD1 cannot be verified. The length of the CDR3 is 15 residues. CDR3 sequence reads: CASSLGQGWTGELFF.

The chain links TRBV30 to TRBJ1-1. The CDR3 is 12 amino acids. The germline CDR1 and CDR2 sequences are GTSNPN and SVGIG (reference sequence). CDR3 protein: CAWRGGVTEAFF.

The chain links TRBV5-4 to TRBJ2-7; lacking DNA, the TRBD1 call made by TCRdb goes unchecked. Germline CDR1 and CDR2: SGHNT and YYREEE (reference sequence). The CDR3 extends over 15 amino acids. The CDR3 protein is CASSRRDRGLGEQYF.

The gene calls are TRBV12-3 or TRBV12-4 and TRBJ2-3; absent DNA, TCRdb's TRBD2 call cannot be checked. CDR3 size: 14 residues. CDR3 sequence reads: CASSPSTRSDTQYF.

This CDR3 is CASSLAGGEYEQYF. The V gene is TRBV12-3 or TRBV12-4, the J gene TRBJ2-7; absent DNA, TCRdb's TRBD1 call cannot be checked. The CDR3 consists of 14 residues.

Considering frequency, this clonotype is medium-sized. The V and J genes are TRBV19 and TRBJ2-6; TCRdb outputs TRBD1, but without DNA this stays unchecked. Germline V lookup: CDR1 LNHDA, CDR2 SQIVND (reference sequence). The CDR3 length is 16 residues. The CDR3 loop reads CASSGTGASGANVLTF.

The rearrangement joins TRBV30 to TRBJ1-1; TCRdb's D call, TRBD1, is unchecked because there is no DNA. The CDR3 runs to 14 residues. CDR1 is GTSNPN and CDR2 is SVGIG in the germline V gene (reference sequence). CDR3 loop: CAWNGDSMNTEAFF.

The J gene is TRBJ2-7, the V gene TRBV6-1; TCRdb returns TRBD2, unconfirmable since there is no DNA. The length of the CDR3 is 15 residues. Germline assignment: CDR1 MNHNS and CDR2 SASEGT. The CDR3 loop reads CASSPRQVLVDEQYF.

This clonotype is deemed medium-sized by its frequency. The chain combines TRBV6-6 with TRBJ2-1; absent DNA, TCRdb's TRBD2 call cannot be checked. Germline CDR1 is MNHNY and CDR2 is SVGAGI (reference sequence). The CDR3 sequence is 18 residues long. The CDR3 protein is CASSYNSAGLPKYNEQFF.